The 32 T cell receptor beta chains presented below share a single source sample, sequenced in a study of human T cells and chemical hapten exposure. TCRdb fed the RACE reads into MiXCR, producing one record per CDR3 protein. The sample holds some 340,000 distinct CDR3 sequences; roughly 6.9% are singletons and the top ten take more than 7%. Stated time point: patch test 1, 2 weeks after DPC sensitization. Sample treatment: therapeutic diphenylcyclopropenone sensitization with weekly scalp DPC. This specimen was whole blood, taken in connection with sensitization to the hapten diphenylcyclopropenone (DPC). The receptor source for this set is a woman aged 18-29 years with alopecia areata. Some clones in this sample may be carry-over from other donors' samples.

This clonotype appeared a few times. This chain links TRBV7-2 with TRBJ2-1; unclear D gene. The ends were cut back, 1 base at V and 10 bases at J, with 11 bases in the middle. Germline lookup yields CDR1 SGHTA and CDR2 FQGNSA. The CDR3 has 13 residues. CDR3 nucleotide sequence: TGTGCCAGCAGCTTAGAGACCCGGAGAGAGCAGTTCTTC. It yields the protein CASSLETRREQFF.

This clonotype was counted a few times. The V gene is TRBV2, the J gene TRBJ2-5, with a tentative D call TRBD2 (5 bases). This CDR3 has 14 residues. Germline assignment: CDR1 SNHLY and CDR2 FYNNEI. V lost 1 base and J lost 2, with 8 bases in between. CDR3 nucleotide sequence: TGTGCCAGCAGTGAAGGCAGGACTCAAGAGACCCAGTACTTC. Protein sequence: CASSEGRTQETQYF. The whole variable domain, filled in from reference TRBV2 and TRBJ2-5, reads EPEVTQTPSHQVTQMGQEVILRCVPISNHLYFYWYRQILGQKVEFLVSFYNNEISEKSEIFDDQFSVERPDGSNFTLKIRSTKLEDSAMYFCASSEGRTQETQYFGPGTRLLVL.

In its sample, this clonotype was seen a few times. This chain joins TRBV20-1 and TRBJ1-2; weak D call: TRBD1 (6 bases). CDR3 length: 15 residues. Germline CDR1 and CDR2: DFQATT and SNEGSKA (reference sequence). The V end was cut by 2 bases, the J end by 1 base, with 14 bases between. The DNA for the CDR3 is TGCAGTGCTAGATTCCCCGGACAGATTAACTATGGCTACACCTTC. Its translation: CSARFPGQINYGYTF.

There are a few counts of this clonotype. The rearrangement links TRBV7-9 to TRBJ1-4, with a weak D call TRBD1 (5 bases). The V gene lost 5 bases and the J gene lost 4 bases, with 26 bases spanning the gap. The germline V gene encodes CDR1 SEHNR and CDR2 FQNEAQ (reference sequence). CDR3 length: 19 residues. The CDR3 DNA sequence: TGTGCCAGCAGCCCCACCCGTTGGCGTGGGGGTCGCCTTAATGAAAAACTGTTTTTT. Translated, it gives CASSPTRWRGGRLNEKLFF. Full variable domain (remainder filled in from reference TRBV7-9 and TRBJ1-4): DTGVSQNPRHKITKRGQNVTFRCDPISEHNRLYWYRQTLGQGPEFLTYFQNEAQLEKSRLLSDRFSAERPKGSFSTLEIQRTEQGDSAMYLCASSPTRWRGGRLNEKLFFGSGTQLSVL.

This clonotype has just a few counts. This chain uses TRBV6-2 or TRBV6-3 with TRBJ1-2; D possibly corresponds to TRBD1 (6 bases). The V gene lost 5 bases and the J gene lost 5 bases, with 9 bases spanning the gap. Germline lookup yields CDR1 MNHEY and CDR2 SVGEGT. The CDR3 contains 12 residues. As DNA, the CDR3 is TGTGCCAGCAGTCAGGACAGATATGGCTACACCTTC. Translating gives CASSQDRYGYTF.

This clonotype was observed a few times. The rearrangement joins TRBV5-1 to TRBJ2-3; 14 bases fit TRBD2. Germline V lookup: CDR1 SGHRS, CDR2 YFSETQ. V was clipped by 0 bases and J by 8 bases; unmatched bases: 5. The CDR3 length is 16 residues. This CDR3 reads CASSLEGLAGAGTQYF. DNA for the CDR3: TGCGCCAGCAGCTTGGAGGGACTAGCGGGGGCTGGTACGCAGTATTTT.

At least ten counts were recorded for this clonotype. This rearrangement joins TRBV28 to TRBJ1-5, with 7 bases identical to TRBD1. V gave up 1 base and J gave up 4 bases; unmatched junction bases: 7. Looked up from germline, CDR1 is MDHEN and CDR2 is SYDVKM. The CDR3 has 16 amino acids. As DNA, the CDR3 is TGTGCCAGCAGTTTATTAGGGGGCAAAGGGAATCAGCCCCAGCATTTT. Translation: CASSLLGGKGNQPQHF.

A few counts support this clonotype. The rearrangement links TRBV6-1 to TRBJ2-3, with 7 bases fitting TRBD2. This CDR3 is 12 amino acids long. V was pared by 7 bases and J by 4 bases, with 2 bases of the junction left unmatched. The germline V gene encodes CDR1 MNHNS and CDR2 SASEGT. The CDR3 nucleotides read TGTGCCAGCACCCTAGCGGCAGATACGCAGTATTTT. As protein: CASTLAADTQYF.

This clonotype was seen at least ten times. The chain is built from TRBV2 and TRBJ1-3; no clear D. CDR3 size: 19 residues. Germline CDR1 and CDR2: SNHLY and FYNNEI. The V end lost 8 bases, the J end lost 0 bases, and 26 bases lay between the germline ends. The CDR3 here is CASGERAESFLNSGNTIYF. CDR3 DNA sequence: TGTGCCAGCGGGGAACGGGCAGAGTCCTTCCTTAACTCTGGAAACACCATATATTTT.

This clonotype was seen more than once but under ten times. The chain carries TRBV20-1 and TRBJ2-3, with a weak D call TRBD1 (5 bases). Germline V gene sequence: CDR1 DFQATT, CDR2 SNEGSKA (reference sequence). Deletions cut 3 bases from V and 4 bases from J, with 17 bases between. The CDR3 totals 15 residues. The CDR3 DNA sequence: TGCAGTGCTAGTGAAAGAAAAGGGGTTGCAGATACGCAGTATTTT. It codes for CSASERKGVADTQYF.

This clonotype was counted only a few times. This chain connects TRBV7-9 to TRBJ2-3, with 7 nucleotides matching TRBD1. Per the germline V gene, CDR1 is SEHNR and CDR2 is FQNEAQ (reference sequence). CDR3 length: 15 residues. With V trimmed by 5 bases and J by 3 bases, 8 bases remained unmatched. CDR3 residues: CASSPGQAATDTQYF. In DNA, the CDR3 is TGTGCCAGCAGCCCAGGACAGGCGGCTACAGATACGCAGTATTTT.

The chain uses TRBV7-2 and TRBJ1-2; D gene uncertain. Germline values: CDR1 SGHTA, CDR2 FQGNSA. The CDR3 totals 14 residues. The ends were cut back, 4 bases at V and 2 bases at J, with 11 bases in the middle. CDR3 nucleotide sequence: TGTGCCAGCAGCTCCGATTCCTTGAACTATGGCTACACCTTC. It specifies CASSSDSLNYGYTF. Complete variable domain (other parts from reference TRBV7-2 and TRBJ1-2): GAGVSQSPSNKVTEKGKDVELRCDPISGHTALYWYRQSLGQGLEFLIYFQGNSAPDKSGLPSDRFSAERTGGSVSTLTIQRTQQEDSAVYLCASSSDSLNYGYTFGSGTRLTVV.

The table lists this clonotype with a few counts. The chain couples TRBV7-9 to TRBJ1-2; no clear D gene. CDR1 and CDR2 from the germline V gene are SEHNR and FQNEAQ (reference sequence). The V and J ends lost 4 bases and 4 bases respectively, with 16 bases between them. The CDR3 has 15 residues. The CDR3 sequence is CASSSSGGSSYGYTF. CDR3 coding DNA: TGTGCCAGCAGCTCCAGTGGCGGCAGCTCCTATGGCTACACCTTC.

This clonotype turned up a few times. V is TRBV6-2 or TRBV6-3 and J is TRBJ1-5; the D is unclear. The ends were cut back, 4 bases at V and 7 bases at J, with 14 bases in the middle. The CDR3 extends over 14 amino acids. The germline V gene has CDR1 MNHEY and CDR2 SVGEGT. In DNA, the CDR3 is TGTGCCAGCAGTTCCCAAATCCTGGGGCAGCCCCAGCATTTT. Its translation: CASSSQILGQPQHF.

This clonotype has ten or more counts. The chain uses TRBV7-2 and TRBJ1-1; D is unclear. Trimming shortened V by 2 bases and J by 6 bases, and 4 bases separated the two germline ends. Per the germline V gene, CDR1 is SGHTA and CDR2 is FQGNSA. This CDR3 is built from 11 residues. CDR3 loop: CASSLLSEAFF. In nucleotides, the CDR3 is TGTGCCAGCAGCTTATTATCTGAAGCTTTCTTT.

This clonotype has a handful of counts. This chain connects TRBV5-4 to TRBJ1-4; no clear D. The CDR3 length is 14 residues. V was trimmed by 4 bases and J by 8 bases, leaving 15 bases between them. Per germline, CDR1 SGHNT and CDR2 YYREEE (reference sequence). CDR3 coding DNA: TGTGCCAGCAGCACGGACGGTGCTTTAGAAAAACTGTTTTTT. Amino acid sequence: CASSTDGALEKLFF.

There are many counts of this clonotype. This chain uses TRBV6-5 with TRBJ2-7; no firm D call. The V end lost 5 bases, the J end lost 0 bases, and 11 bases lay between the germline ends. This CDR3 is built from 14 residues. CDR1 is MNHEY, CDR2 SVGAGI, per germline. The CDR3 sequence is CASSRTPSSYEQYF. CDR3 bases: TGTGCCAGCAGTCGGACGCCGAGCTCCTACGAGCAGTACTTC.

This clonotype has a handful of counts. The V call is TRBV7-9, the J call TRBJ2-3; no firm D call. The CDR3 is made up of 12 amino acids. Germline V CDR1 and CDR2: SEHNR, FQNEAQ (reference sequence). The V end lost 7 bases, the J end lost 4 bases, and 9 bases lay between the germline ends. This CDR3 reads CASTRTSDTQYF. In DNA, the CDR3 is TGTGCCAGCACACGGACCTCAGATACGCAGTATTTT.

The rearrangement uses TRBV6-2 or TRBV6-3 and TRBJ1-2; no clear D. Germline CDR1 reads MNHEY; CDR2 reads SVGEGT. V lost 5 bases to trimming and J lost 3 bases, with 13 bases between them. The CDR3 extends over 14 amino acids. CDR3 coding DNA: TGTGCCAGCAGTCCTGAACCGGGTTACTATGGCTACACCTTC. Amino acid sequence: CASSPEPGYYGYTF.

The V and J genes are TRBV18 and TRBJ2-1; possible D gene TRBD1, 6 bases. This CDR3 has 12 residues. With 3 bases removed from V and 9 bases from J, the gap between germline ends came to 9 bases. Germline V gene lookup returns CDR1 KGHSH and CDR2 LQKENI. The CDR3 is CASSPGAPEQFF. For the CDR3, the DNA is TGTGCCAGCTCACCGGGGGCGCCTGAGCAGTTCTTC.

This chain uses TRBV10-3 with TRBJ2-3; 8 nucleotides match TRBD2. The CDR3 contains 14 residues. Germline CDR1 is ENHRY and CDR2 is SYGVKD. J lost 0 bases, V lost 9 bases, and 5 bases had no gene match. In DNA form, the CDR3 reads TGTGCCATTAGCGGGGACTCTAGCACAGATACGCAGTATTTT. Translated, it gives CAISGDSSTDTQYF.

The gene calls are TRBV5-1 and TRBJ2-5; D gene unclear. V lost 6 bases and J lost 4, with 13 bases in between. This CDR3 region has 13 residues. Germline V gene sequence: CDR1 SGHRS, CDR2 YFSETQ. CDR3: CASTRTVGETQYF. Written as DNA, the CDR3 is TGCGCCAGCACCCGGACCGTCGGAGAGACCCAGTACTTC.

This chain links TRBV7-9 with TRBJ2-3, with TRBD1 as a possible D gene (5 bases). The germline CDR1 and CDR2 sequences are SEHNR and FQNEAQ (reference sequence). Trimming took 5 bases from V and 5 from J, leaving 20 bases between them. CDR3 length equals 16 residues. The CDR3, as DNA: TGTGCCAGCAGCCGTAGTGGCAGGGCGATAGGAGATACGCAGTATTTT. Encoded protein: CASSRSGRAIGDTQYF.

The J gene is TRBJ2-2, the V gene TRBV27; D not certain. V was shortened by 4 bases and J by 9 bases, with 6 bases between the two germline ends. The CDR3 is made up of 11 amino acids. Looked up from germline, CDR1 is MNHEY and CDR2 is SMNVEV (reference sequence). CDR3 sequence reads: CASSSQRELFF. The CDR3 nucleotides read TGTGCCAGCAGTTCCCAGCGGGAGCTGTTTTTT.

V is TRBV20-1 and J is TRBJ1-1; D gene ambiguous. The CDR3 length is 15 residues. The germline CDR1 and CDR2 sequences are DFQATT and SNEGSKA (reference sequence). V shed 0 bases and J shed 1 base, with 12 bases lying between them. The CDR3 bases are TGCAGTGCTAGAGACCGCAAGAGCGGGAACACTGAAGCTTTCTTT. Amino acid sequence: CSARDRKSGNTEAFF.

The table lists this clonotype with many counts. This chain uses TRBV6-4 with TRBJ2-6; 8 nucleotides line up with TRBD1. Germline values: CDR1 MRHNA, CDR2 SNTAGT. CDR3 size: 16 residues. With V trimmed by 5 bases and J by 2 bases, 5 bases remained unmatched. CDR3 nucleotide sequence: TGTGCCAGCAGTAATACAGGGGGTACTGGGGCCAACGTCCTGACTTTC. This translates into CASSNTGGTGANVLTF.

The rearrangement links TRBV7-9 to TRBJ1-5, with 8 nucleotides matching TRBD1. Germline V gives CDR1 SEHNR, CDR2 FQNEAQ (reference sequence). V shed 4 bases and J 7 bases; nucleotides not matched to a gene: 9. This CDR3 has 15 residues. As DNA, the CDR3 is TGTGCCAGCAGCTCGGACAGGGATATAGGACAGCCCCAGCATTTT. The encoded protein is CASSSDRDIGQPQHF.

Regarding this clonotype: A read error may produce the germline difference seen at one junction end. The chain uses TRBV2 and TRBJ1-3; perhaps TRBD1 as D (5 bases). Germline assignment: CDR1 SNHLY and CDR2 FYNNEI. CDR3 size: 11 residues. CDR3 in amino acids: CASSPASGRFF. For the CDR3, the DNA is TGTGCCAGCAGCCCGGCCTCAGGGAGGTTTTTT.

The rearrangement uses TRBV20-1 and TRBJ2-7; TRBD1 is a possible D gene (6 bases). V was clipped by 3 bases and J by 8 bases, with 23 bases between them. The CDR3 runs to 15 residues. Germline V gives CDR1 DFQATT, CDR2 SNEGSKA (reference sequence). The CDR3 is CSASLGAEEAGKQYF. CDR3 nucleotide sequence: TGCAGTGCTAGCTTGGGGGCGGAGGAGGCTGGGAAGCAGTACTTC.

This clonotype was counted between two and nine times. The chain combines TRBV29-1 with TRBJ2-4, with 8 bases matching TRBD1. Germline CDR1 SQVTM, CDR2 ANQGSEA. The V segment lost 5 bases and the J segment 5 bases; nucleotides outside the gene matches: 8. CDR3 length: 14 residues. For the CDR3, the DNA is TGCAGCGTTTTAAAGGTGGACAGGGAAAACATTCAGTACTTC. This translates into CSVLKVDRENIQYF.

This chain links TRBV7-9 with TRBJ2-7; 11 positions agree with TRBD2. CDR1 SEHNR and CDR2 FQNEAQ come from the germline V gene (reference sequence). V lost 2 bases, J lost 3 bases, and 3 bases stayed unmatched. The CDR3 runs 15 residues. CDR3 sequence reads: CASSLTSGGYYEQYF. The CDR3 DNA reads TGTGCCAGCAGCTTAACTAGCGGGGGATACTACGAGCAGTACTTC.

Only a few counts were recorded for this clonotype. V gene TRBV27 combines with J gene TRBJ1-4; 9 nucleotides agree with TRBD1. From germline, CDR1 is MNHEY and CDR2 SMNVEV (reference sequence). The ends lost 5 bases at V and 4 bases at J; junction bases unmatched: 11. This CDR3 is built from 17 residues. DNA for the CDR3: TGTGCCAGCAGTACGGGACAGGGATTATCTAGTAATGAAAAACTGTTTTTT. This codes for CASSTGQGLSSNEKLFF.